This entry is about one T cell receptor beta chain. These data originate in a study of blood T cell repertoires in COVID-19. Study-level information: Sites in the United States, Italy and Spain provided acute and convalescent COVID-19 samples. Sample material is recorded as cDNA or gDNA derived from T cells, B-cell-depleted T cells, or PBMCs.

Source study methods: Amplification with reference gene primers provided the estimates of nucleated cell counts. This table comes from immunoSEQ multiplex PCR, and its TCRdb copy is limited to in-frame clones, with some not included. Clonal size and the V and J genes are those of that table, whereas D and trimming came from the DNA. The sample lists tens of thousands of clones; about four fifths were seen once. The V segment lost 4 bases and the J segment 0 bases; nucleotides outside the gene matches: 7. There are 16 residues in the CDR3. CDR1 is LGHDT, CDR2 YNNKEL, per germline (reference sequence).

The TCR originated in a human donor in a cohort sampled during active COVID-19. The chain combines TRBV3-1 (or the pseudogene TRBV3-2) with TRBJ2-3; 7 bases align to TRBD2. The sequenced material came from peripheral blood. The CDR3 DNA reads TGTGCCAGCAGCCGCCGGGCGGGAGCCAGCACAGATACGCAGTATTTT. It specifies CASSRRAGASTDTQYF.